This T cell receptor (beta chain) was recovered during a study of cytomegalovirus exposure and HLA in healthy donors. Findings and caveats of the study: The study labeled roughly 160 TCR beta chains cytomegalovirus-associated.

Using immunoSEQ multiplex PCR, the repertoire was profiled, and TCRdb retains in-frame clones only, with some absent. This table has over 45,000 clones, 90% appearing once. Notes on this clone: Its antigen remains unidentified.

CDR1 and CDR2 from the germline V gene are LGHNA and YSLEER. V was cut by 3 bases and J by 2 bases, with 11 bases left in between. The CDR3 length is 14 residues. The receptor's source is a man aged 18 to 30 in good health and CMV-seronegative. The V gene is TRBV4-3, the J gene TRBJ2-7; tentative D call: TRBD2 (6 bases). The sequenced material came from PBMCs. The CDR3 sequence is CASSHTRGPYEQYF. Written as DNA, the CDR3 is TGCGCCAGCAGCCATACGCGGGGACCCTACGAGCAGTACTTC.